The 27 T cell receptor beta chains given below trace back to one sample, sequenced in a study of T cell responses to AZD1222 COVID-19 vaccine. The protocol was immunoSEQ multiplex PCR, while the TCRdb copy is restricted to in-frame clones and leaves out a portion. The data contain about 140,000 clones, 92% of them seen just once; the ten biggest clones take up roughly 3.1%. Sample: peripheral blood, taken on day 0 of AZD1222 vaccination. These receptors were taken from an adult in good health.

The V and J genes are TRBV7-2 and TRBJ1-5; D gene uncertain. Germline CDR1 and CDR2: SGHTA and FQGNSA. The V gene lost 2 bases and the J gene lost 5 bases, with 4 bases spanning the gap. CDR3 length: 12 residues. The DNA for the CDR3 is TGTGCCAGCAGCTTATGGGATCAGCCCCAGCATTTT. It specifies CASSLWDQPQHF.

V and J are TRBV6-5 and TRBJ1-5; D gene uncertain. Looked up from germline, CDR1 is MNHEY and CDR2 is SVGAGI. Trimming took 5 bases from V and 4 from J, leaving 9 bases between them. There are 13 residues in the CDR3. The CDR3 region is CASSPSFNQPQHF. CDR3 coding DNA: TGTGCCAGCAGTCCCTCCTTTAATCAGCCCCAGCATTTT.

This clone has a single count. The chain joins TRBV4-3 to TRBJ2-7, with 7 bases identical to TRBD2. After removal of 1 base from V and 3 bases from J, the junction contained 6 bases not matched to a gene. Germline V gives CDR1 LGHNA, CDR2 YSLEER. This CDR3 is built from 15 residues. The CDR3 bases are TGCGCCAGCAGCCAAGTAGCTAGCGGAAGCTACGAGCAGTACTTC. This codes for CASSQVASGSYEQYF.

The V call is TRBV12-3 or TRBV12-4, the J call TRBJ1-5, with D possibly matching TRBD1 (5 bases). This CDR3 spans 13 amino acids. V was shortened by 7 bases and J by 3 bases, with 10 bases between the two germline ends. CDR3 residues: CASTPGYNQPQHF. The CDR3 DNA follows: TGTGCCAGCACCCCAGGGTACAATCAGCCCCAGCATTTT.

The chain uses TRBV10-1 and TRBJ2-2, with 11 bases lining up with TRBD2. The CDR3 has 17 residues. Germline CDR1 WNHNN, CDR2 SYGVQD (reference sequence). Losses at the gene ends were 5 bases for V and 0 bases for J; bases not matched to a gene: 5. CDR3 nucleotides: TGCGCCAGCAGTCCTTCGACTAGCGGGGCGAACACCGGGGAGCTGTTTTTT. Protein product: CASSPSTSGANTGELFF.

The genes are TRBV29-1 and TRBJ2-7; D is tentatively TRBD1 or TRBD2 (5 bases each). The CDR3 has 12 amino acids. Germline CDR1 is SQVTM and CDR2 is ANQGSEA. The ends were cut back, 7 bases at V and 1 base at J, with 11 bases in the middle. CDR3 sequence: CSAMGVSYEQYF. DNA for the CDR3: TGCAGCGCTATGGGGGTTTCCTACGAGCAGTACTTC.

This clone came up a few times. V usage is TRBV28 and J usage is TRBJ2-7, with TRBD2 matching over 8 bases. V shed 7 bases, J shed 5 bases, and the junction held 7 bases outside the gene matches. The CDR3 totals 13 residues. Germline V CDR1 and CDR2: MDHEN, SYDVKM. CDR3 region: CASTGGAGDEQYF. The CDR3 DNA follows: TGTGCCAGCACTGGAGGAGCGGGAGACGAGCAGTACTTC.

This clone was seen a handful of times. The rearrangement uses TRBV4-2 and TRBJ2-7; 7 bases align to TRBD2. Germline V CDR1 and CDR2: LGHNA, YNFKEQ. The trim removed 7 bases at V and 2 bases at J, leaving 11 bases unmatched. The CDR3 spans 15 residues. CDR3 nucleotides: TGTGCCAGCAACCCCGAAGGCGGGGGAGCCTACGAGCAGTACTTC. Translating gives CASNPEGGGAYEQYF.

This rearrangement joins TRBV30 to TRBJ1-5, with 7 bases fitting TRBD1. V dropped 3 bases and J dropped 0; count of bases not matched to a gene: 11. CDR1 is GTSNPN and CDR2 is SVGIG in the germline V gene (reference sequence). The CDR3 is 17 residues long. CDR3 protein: CAWSGTGAGISNQPQHF. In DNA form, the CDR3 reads TGTGCCTGGAGCGGCACAGGGGCCGGAATTAGCAATCAGCCCCAGCATTTT.

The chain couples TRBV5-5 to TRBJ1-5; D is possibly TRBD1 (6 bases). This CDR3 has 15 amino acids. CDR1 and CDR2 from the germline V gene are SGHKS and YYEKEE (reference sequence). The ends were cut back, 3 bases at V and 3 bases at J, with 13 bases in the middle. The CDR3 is CASSSPDSNNQPQHF. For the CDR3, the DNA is TGTGCCAGCAGCTCCCCGGACAGCAACAATCAGCCCCAGCATTTT.

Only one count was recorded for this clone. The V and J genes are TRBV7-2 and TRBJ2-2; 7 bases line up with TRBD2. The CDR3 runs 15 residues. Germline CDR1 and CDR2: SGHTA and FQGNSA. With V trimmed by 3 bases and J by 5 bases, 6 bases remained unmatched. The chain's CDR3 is CASSFVTSFTGELFF. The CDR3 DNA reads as TGTGCCAGCAGCTTTGTGACTAGCTTTACCGGGGAGCTGTTTTTT.

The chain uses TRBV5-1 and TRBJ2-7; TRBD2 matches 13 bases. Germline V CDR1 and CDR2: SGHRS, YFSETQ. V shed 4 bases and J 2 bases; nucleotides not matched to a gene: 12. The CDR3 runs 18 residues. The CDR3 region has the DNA TGCGCCAGCAGCACCACCGGGACTAGCGGGACCAATGCCTACGAGCAGTACTTC. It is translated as CASSTTGTSGTNAYEQYF.

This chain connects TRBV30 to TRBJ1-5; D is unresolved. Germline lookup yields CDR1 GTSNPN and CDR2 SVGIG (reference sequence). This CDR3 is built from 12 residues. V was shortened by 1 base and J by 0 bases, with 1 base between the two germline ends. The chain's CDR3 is CAWSGSNQPQHF. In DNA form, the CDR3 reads TGTGCCTGGAGTGGTAGCAATCAGCCCCAGCATTTT. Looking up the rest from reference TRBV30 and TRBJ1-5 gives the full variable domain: SQTIHQWPATLVQPVGSPLSLECTVEGTSNPNLYWYRQAAGRGLQLLFYSVGIGQISSEVPQNLSASRPQDRQFILSSKKLLLSDSGFYLCAWSGSNQPQHFGDGTRLSIL.

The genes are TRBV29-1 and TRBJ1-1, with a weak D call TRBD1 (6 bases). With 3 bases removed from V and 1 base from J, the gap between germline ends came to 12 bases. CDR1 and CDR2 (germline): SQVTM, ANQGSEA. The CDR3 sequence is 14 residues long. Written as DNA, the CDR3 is TGCAGCGTTGAGAACAGGGTTGCGAACACTGAAGCTTTCTTT. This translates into CSVENRVANTEAFF. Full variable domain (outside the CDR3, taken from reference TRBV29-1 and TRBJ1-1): SAVISQKPSRDICQRGTSLTIQCQVDSQVTMMFWYRQQPGQSLTLIATANQGSEATYESGFVIDKFPISRPNLTFSTLTVSNMSPEDSSIYLCSVENRVANTEAFFGQGTRLTVV.

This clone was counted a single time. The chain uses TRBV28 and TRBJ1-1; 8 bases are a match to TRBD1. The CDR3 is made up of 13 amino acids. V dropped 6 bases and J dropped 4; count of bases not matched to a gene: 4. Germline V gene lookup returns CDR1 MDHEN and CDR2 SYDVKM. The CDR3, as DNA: TGTGCCAGCAGGGACAGGGCGGGCACTGAAGCTTTCTTT. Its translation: CASRDRAGTEAFF.

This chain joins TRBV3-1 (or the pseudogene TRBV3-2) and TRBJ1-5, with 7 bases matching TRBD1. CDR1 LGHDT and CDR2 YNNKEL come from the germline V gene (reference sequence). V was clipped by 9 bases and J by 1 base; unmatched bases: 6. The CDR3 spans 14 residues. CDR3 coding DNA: TGTGCCAGTCGAAAACAGGGGAGCAATCAGCCCCAGCATTTT. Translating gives CASRKQGSNQPQHF.

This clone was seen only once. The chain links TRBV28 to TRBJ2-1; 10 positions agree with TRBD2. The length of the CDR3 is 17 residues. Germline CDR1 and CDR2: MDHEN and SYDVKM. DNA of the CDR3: TGTGCTTCAGCAGAGAGCGGAGCGGGAGGGATCTACAATGAGCAGTTCTTC. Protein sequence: CASAESGAGGIYNEQFF.

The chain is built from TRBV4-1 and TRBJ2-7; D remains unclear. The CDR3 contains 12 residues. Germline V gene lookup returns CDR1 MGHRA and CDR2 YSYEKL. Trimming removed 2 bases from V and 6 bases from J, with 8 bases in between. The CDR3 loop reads CASSQPAAEQYF. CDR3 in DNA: TGCGCCAGCAGCCAACCGGCCGCCGAGCAGTACTTC.

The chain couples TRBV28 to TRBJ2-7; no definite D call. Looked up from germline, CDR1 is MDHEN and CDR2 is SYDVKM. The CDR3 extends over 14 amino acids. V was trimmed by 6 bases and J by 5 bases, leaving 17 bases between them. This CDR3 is CASSLPTLGHEQYF. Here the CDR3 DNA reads TGTGCCAGCAGCCTTCCTACACTTGGGCACGAGCAGTACTTC.

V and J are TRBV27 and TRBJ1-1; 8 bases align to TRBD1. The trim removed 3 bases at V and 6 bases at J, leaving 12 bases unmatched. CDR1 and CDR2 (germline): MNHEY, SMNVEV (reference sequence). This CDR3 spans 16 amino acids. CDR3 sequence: CASSFGQGGSVAEAFF. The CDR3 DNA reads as TGTGCCAGCAGTTTCGGACAGGGTGGATCCGTTGCTGAAGCTTTCTTT.

The CDR3 region has the DNA TGCGCCAGCAGCTTGTCGGTGGGTCAGCCCCAGCATTTT. Translation: CASSLSVGQPQHF. The chain has TRBV5-1 and TRBJ1-5; D uncertain. Germline CDR1 is SGHRS and CDR2 is YFSETQ. V lost 1 base to trimming and J lost 6 bases, with 8 bases between them. The CDR3 runs 13 residues.

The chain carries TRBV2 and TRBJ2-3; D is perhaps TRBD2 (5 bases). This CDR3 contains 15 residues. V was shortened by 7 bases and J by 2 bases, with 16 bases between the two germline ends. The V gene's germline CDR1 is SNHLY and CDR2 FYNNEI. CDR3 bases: TGTGCCAGCATGGGCAGCGGCCTGAACACAGATACGCAGTATTTT. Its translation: CASMGSGLNTDTQYF.

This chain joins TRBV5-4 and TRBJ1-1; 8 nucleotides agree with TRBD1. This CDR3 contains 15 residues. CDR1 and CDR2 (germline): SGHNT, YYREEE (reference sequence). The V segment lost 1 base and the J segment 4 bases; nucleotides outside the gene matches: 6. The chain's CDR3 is CASSLPGQDSTEAFF. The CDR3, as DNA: TGTGCCAGCAGCTTGCCGGGACAGGACAGCACTGAAGCTTTCTTT.

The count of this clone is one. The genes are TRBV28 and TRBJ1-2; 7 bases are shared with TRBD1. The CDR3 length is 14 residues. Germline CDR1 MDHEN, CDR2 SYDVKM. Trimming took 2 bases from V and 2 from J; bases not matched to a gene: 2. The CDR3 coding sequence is TGTGCCAGCAGTTTAGGACAGGCCAACTATGGCTACACCTTC. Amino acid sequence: CASSLGQANYGYTF.

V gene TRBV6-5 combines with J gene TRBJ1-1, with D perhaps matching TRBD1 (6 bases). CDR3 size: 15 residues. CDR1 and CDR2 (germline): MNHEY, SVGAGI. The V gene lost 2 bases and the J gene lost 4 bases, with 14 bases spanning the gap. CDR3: CASSYVPGASTEAFF. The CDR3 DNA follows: TGTGCCAGCAGTTACGTTCCGGGGGCGAGCACTGAAGCTTTCTTT.

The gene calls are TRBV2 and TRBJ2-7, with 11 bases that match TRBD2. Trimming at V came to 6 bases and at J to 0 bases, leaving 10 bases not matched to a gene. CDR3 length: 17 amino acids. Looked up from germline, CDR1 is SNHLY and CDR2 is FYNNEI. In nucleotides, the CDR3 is TGTGCCAGCAGAACCGGGACTAGCGGTTTGAGCTCCTACGAGCAGTACTTC. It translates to CASRTGTSGLSSYEQYF.

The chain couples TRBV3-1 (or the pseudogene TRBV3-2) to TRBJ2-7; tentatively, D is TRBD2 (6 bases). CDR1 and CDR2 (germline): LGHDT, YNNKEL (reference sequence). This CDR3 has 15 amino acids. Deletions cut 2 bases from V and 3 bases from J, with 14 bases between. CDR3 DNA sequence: TGTGCCAGCAGCCAACCGGGACTTACTGGCTACGAGCAGTACTTC. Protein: CASSQPGLTGYEQYF.